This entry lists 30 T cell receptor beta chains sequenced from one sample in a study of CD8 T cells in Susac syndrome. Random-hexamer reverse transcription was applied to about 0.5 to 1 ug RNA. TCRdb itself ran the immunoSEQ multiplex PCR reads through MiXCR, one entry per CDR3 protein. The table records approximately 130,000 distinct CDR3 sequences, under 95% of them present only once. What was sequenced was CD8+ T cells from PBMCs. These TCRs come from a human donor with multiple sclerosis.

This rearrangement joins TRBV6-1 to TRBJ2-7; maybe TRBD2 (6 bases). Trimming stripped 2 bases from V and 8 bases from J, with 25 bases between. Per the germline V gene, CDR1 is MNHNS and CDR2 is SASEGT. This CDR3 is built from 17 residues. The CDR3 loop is CASSEIVMGLDLRKQYF. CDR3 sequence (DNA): TGTGCCAGCAGTGAAATCGTGATGGGACTCGATCTACGGAAGCAGTACTTC.

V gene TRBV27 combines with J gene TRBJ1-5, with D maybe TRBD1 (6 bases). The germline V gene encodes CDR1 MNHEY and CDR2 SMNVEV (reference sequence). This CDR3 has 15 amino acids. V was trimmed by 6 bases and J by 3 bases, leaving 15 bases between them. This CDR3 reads CASSLGAASNQPQHF. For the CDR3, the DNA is TGTGCCAGCAGCCTGGGGGCAGCCTCCAATCAGCCCCAGCATTTT.

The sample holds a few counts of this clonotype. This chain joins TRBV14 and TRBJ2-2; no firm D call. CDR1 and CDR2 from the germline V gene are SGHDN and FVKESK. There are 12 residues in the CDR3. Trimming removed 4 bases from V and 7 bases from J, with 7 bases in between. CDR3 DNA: TGTGCCAGCAGCCCTTTGGACGGGGAGCTGTTTTTT. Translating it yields CASSPLDGELFF. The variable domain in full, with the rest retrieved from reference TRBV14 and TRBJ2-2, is EAGVTQFPSHSVIEKGQTVTLRCDPISGHDNLYWYRRVMGKEIKFLLHFVKESKQDESGMPNNRFLAERTGGTYSTLKVQPAELEDSGVYFCASSPLDGELFFGEGSRLTVL.

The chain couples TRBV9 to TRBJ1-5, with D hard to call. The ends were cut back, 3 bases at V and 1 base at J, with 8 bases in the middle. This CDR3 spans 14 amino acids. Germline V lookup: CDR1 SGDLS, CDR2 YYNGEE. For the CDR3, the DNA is TGTGCCAGCAGCGGATCGCTAAGCAATCAGCCCCAGCATTTT. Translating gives CASSGSLSNQPQHF.

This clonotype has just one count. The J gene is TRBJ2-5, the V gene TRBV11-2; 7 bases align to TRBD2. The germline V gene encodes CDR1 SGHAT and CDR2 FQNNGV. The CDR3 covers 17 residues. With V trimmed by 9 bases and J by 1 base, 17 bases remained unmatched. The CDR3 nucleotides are TGTGCCAGTGAAGCTTATCCTAGCGGAGAATCCCAAGAGACCCAGTACTTC. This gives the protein CASEAYPSGESQETQYF.

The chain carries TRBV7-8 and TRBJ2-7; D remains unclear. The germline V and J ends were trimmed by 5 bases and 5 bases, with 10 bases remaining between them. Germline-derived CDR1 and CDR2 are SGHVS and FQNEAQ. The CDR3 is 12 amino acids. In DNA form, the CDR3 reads TGTGCCAGCAGCACTCGGCTGAACGAGCAGTACTTC. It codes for CASSTRLNEQYF.

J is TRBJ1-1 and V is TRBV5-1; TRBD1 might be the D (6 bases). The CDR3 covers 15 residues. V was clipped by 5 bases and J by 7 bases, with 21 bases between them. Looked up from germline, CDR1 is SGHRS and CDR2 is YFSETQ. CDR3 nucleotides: TGCGCCAGCAGTTTGATCACAGGGCGGTTTGATGAAGCTTTCTTT. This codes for CASSLITGRFDEAFF.

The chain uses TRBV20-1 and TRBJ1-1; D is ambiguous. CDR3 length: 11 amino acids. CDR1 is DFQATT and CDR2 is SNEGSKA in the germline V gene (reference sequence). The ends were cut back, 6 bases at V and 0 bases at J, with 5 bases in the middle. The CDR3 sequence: CSALMNTEAFF. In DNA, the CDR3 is TGCAGTGCCTTGATGAACACTGAAGCTTTCTTT.

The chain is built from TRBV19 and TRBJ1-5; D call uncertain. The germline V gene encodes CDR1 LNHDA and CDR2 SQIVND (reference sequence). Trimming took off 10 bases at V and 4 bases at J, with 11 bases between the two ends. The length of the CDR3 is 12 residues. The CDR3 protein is CATCAGNQPQHF. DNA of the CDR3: TGTGCCACGTGTGCGGGGAATCAGCCCCAGCATTTT.

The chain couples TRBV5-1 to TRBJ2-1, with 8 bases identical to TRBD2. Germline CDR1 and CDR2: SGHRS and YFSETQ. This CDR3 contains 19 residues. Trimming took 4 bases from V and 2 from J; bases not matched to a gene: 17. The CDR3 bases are TGCGCCAGCAGCGTGCCTCGGGGACTGGGGCGGGAGGCCTACAATGAGCAGTTCTTC. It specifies CASSVPRGLGREAYNEQFF.

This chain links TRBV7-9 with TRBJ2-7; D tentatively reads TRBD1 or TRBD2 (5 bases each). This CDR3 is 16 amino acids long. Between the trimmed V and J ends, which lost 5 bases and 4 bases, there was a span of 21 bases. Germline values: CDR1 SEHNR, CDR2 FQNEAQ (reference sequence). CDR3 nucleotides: TGTGCCAGCAGCCCCGGGGACCCCTTGACTGGGTACGAGCAGTACTTC. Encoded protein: CASSPGDPLTGYEQYF.

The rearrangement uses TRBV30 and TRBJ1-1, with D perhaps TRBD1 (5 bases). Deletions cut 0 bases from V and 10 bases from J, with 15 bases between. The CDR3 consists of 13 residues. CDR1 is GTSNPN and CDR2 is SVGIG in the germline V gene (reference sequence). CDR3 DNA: TGTGCCTGGAGTGTCGGCCTCGGGGGGTCAGCTTTCTTT. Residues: CAWSVGLGGSAFF.

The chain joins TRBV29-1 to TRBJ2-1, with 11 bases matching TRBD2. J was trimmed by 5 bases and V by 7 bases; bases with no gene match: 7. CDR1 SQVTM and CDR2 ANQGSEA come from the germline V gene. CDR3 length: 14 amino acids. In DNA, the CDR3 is TGCAGCGCCCTGGGACTAGCGGTTCACAATGAGCAGTTCTTC. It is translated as CSALGLAVHNEQFF.

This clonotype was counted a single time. DNA for the CDR3: TGTGCCAGCAGTCCCGGGACTAGCCTTTACGAGCAGTACTTC. Translation gives CASSPGTSLYEQYF. V gene TRBV28 combines with J gene TRBJ2-7, with 9 bases fitting TRBD2. Germline assignment: CDR1 MDHEN and CDR2 SYDVKM. The V segment lost 5 bases and the J segment 4 bases; nucleotides outside the gene matches: 6. The CDR3 has 14 amino acids.

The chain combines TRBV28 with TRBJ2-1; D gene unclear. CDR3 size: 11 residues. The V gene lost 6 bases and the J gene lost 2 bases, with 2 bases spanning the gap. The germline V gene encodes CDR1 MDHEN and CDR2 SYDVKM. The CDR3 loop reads CASRTYNEQFF. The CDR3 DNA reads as TGTGCCAGCAGAACCTACAATGAGCAGTTCTTC.

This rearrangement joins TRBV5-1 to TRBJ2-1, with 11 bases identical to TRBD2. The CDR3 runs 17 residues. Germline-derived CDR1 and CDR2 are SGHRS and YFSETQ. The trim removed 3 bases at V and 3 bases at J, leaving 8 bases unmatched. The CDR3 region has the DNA TGCGCCAGCAGCTCATCCTTAGCGGGAGGGAACTACAATGAGCAGTTCTTC. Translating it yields CASSSSLAGGNYNEQFF.

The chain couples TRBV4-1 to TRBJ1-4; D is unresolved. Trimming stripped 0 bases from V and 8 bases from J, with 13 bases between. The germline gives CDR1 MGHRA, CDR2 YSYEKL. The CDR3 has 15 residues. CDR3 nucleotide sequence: TGCGCCAGCAGCCAAGATAGGCGGGAAGGAGAAAAACTGTTTTTT. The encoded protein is CASSQDRREGEKLFF.

CDR3 sequence reads: CASSPLLGGELFF. The CDR3 DNA reads as TGTGCCAGCAGCCCGCTGTTGGGAGGGGAGCTGTTTTTT. The chain carries TRBV7-9 and TRBJ2-2; D not certain. V was shortened by 5 bases and J by 8 bases, with 12 bases between the two germline ends. This CDR3 spans 13 amino acids. CDR1 SEHNR and CDR2 FQNEAQ come from the germline V gene (reference sequence).

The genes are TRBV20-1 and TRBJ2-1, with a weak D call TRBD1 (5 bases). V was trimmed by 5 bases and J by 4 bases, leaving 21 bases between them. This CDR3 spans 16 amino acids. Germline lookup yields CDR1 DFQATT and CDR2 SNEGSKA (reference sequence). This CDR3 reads CSADFRQGLKYNEQFF. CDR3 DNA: TGCAGTGCTGACTTTCGCCAGGGCTTGAAATACAATGAGCAGTTCTTC.

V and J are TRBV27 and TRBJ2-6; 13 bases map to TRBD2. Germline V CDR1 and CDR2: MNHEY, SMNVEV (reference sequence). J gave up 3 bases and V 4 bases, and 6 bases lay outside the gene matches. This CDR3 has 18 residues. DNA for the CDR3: TGTGCCAGCAGTTCGGGACTAGCGGGGTTCGGTGGGGCCAACGTCCTGACTTTC. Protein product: CASSSGLAGFGGANVLTF.

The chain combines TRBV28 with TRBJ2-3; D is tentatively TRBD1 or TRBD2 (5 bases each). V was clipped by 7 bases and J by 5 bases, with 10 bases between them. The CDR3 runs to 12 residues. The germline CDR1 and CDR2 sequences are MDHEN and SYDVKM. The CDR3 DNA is TGTGCCAGCAATACAGGAGGAGATACGCAGTATTTT. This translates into CASNTGGDTQYF.

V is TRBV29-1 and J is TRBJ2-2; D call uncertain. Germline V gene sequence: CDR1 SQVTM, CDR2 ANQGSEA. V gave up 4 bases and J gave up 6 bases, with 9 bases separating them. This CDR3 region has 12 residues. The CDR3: CSVVNQAGELFF. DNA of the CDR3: TGCAGCGTTGTAAATCAGGCCGGGGAGCTGTTTTTT.

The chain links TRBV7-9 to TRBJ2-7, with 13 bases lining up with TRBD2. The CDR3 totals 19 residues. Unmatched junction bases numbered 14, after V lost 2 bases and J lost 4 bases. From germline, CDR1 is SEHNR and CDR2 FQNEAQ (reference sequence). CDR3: CASSLTGTSGVLYPYEQYF. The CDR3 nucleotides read TGTGCCAGCAGCTTAACCGGGACTAGCGGGGTTCTCTACCCGTACGAGCAGTACTTC.

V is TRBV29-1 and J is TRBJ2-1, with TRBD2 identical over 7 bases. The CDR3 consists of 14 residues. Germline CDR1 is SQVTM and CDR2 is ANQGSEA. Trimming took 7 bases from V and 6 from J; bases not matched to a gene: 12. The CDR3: CSGEAAGEFNEQFF. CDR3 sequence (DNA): TGCAGCGGAGAGGCCGCGGGAGAGTTCAATGAGCAGTTCTTC.

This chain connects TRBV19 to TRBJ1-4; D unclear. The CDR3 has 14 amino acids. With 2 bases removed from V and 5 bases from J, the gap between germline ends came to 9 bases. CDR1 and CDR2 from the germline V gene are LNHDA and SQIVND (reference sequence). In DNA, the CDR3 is TGTGCCAGTAGTATACGAGAAGGAAATGAAAAACTGTTTTTT. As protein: CASSIREGNEKLFF. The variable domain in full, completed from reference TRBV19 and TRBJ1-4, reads DGGITQSPKYLFRKEGQNVTLSCEQNLNHDAMYWYRQDPGQGLRLIYYSQIVNDFQKGDIAEGYSVSREKKESFPLTVTSAQKNPTAFYLCASSIREGNEKLFFGSGTQLSVL.

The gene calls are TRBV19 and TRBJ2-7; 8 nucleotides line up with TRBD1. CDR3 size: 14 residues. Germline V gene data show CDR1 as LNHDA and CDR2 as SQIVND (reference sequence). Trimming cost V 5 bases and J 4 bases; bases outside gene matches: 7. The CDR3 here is CASSARDRQYEQYF. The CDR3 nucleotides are TGTGCCAGTAGTGCCCGGGACAGGCAATACGAGCAGTACTTC.

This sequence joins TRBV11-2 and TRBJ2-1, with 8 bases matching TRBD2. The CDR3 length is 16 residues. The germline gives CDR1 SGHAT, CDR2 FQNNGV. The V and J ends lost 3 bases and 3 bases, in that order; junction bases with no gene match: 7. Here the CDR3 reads CASSFGGSGIYNEQFF. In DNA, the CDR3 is TGTGCCAGCAGCTTTGGTGGTAGCGGGATCTACAATGAGCAGTTCTTC.

The CDR3 sequence: CASQRTGGIHEQYF. The CDR3 DNA sequence: TGTGCCAGTCAACGGACAGGGGGAATCCACGAGCAGTACTTC. The chain joins TRBV19 to TRBJ2-7, with 10 bases matching TRBD1. V lost 8 bases and J lost 5; bases outside the gene matches: 9. CDR3 length: 14 amino acids. The germline CDR1 and CDR2 sequences are LNHDA and SQIVND (reference sequence).

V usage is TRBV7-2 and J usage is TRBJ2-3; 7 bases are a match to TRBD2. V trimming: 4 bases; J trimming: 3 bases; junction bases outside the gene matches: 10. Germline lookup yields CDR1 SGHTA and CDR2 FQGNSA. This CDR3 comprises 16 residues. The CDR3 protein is CASSYLRTRGTDTQYF. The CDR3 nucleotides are TGTGCCAGCAGCTACTTGAGGACTAGAGGTACAGATACGCAGTATTTT.

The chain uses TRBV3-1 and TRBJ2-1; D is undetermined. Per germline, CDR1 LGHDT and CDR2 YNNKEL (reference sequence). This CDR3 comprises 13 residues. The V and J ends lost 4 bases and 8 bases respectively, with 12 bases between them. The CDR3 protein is CASSLARSHEQFF. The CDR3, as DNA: TGTGCCAGCAGCCTCGCAAGGTCCCATGAGCAGTTCTTC.